Listed below are T cell receptor beta chains from one sample, sequenced in a study of T cells in localized non-small cell lung cancer. Using immunoSEQ multiplex PCR, the repertoire was profiled, and TCRdb retains in-frame clones only, with some absent. The data show around 40,000 clones, around nine tenths seen once. Material: peripheral blood, obtained before any cancer treatment. The source is a female donor over 55 with stage I squamous cell lung carcinoma. CDR3s include the opening cysteine and the closing phenylalanine or tryptophan.

j_gene: TRBJ2-3
v_gene: TRBV6-5
CDR3aa: CASSLSRAVTDTQYF

j_gene: TRBJ2-3
v_gene: TRBV4-2
CDR3aa: CASSQAVGDTQYF

j_gene: TRBJ2-1
v_gene: TRBV6-6
CDR3aa: CASRPRSGAGYNEQFF

j_gene: TRBJ1-2
v_gene: TRBV29-1
CDR3aa: CSVGQGADYTF

j_gene: TRBJ2-5
v_gene: TRBV6-1
CDR3aa: CASSSRETQYF

j_gene: TRBJ1-1
v_gene: TRBV11-2
CDR3aa: CASSLAGEAGGAFF

j_gene: TRBJ1-2
v_gene: TRBV30
CDR3aa: CAWSVSRRTGYGYTF

j_gene: TRBJ2-7
v_gene: TRBV28
CDR3aa: CASSLSGGPYEQYF

j_gene: TRBJ2-1
v_gene: TRBV5-6
CDR3aa: CASSWQTSGIRDEQFF

j_gene: TRBJ2-5
v_gene: TRBV30
CDR3aa: CAWGGTQYF

j_gene: TRBJ2-1
v_gene: TRBV29-1
CDR3aa: CSGVLGGNEQFF

j_gene: TRBJ1-3
v_gene: TRBV28
CDR3aa: CASSFSTGLTGNTIYF

j_gene: TRBJ1-4
v_gene: TRBV19
CDR3aa: CASRHPRGNEKLFF

j_gene: TRBJ2-5
v_gene: TRBV19
CDR3aa: CASSPSQIETQYF

j_gene: TRBJ1-2
v_gene: TRBV19
CDR3aa: CASSIGGDGYTF

j_gene: TRBJ1-1
v_gene: TRBV18
CDR3aa: CASSPYFGGLNTEAFF

j_gene: TRBJ2-7
v_gene: TRBV2
CDR3aa: CASSPPTGGNEQYF

j_gene: TRBJ1-1
v_gene: TRBV10-3
CDR3aa: CAIRGTGGDHTEAFF

j_gene: TRBJ2-1
v_gene: TRBV25-1
CDR3aa: CASSVLADRFNEQFF

j_gene: TRBJ2-5
v_gene: TRBV7-2
CDR3aa: CASSMGTGEQYF